The sequence of this T cell receptor beta chain was determined in a study of early T cells in non-severe SARS-CoV-2 infection. Tagging with unique molecular identifiers was applied to individual cDNA molecules. MiXCR, run by TCRdb on the 5' RACE reads, gives a single entry per CDR3 protein. The sample comprises about 43,000 distinct CDR3 sequences, around 9.9% of which are singletons, and about a tenth rests with the top ten. Study-level results: Missing private and CD4 specificities, VDJdb matching favored anti-spike CD8 responses.

The CDR3 contains 19 residues. Trimming cost V 1 base and J 0 bases, with 20 bases left between them. Germline CDR1 and CDR2: SGHRS and YFSETQ. This clonotype was observed a handful of times. Antigen specificity is unknown. J is TRBJ1-3 and V is TRBV5-1; D possibly corresponds to TRBD1 (6 bases). Sample: whole blood. The TCR originated in an adult who was a healthcare worker with PCR-confirmed SARS-CoV-2 infection or an uninfected control (not recorded which). As DNA, the CDR3 is TGCGCCAGCAGCTTGATGGGTGTTGGACAGACTTTCTCTGGAAACACCATATATTTT. It specifies CASSLMGVGQTFSGNTIYF. Drawing the rest from reference TRBV5-1 and TRBJ1-3, the complete variable domain is KAGVTQTPRYLIKTRGQQVTLSCSPISGHRSVSWYQQTPGQGLQFLFEYFSETQRNKGNFPGRFSGRQFSNSRSEMNVSTLELGDSALYLCASSLMGVGQTFSGNTIYFGEGSWLTVV.